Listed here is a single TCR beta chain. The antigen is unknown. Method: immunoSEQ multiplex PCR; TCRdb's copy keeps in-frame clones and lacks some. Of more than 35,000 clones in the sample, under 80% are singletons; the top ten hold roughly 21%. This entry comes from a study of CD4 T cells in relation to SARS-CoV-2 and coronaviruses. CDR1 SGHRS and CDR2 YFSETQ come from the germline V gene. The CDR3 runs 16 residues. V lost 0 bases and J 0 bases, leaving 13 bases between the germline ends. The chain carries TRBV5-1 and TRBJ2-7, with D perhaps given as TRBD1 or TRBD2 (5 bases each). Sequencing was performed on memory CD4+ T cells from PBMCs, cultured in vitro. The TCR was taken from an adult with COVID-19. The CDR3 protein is CASSLARGSHSYEQYF. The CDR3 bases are TGCGCCAGCAGCTTGGCCCGGGGCAGCCACTCCTACGAGCAGTACTTC.